This T cell receptor beta chain was captured by sequencing in a study of early T cells in non-severe SARS-CoV-2 infection (dated by TCRdb to the early 2020s). Notes on the research overall: Because TCR sequencing was done on bulk RNA from unsorted whole blood, the alpha and beta chains could not be paired.

Receptors were amplified or captured by 5' RACE. This sample was sequenced with a NextSeq 500. Unique molecular identifiers were attached to individual cDNA molecules in the TCR library protocol so that sequencing error and PCR bias could be corrected. Both TCR alpha and beta chains were sequenced, and tight co-correlation was observed between alpha and beta sequence abundances in each sample. Concerning the study's data processing: Decombinator V4 was used to annotate TCR sequences for V gene, J gene and CDR3. Expanded TCRs were defined as changing significantly between any two time points under a Poisson model with p below 0.0001. TCR abundances were normalised to the total number of TCRs sequenced in each sample and reported as counts per million. MAIT TCRs were defined by TRAV1-2 paired with TRAJ12, TRAJ20 or TRAJ33, and iNKT TCRs by TRAV10 paired with TRAJ18. A search of VDJdb, accessed on 1 November 2021, was run for TCRs annotated to CMV, EBV and SARS-CoV-2, with TCRs annotated for multiple antigens excluded. TCRdb's own reprocessing of the public reads used fastp at Q25 and MiXCR and kept productive beta chains. Identical CDR3 proteins give one entry, which carries the most common genes and DNA. The V and J calls shown here were made by TCRdb, not taken from the authors' results. This sample comprises 55,000 to 85,000 distinct CDR3 sequences, 9.5% to 15% of them detected only once. The leading ten clones occupy about 4.2% of the sample.

Here V drops 4 bases and J drops 5 bases, and the junction holds 7 bases not matched to any gene. From the cysteine through the phenylalanine, the CDR3 covers 15 amino acids. Solely the CDR3 DNA is kept, with 45 bases framed from the first base. The germline V gene specifies SNHLY as CDR1 and FYNNEI as CDR2. This clonotype showed up many times. Its antigen specificity is not known. Base-call qualities are not available, and no considerably larger clone is one nucleotide away. The study was a case-control design nested within a healthcare worker cohort in London, UK, with weekly nasopharyngeal swab PCR tests and blood sampling. Healthcare workers were recruited during the week of the UK lockdown, between 23 and 31 March 2020, and followed weekly for up to 16 weeks. Beyond this particular receptor, the publication reports: Matching against VDJdb was skewed toward anti-spike CD8 responses, likely underestimated virus-specific expansions, and missed private and CD4 specificities.

The specimen was whole blood. This chain joins TRBV2 to TRBJ1-4, with 7 central nucleotides matching TRBD1. This clonotype originated in an adult who was a healthcare worker with PCR-confirmed SARS-CoV-2 infection or an uninfected control (not recorded which). The CDR3 sequence is CASSGRQGKNEKLFF. The nucleotide sequence reads as follows: TGTGCCAGCAGTGGGAGACAGGGTAAAAATGAAAAACTGTTTTTT.